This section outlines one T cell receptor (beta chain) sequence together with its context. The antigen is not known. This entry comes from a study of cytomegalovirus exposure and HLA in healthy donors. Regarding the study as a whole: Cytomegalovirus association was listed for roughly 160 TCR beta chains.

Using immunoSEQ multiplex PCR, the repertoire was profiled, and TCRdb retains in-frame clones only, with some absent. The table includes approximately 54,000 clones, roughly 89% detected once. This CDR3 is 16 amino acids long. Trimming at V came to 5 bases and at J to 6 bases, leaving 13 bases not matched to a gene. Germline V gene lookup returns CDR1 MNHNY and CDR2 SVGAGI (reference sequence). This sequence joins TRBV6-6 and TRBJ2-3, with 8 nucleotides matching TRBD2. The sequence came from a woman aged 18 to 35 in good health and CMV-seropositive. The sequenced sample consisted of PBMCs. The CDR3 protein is CASSPPGAGARDTQYF. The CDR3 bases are TGTGCCAGCAGTCCCCCCGGAGCGGGGGCCCGGGATACGCAGTATTTT.